This T cell receptor beta chain was retrieved from a study of response to subunit inactivated influenza vaccine. Study outcomes and limitations: New T cells are recruited in small numbers by each seasonal influenza vaccination, according to the authors' suggestion.

TCRdb fed the RT-PCR reads into MiXCR, producing one record per CDR3 protein. The sample comprises roughly 700,000 distinct CDR3 sequences, 11% to 15% of which are singletons, and roughly 6.4% rests with the top ten. The ends were cut back, 1 base at V and 0 bases at J, with 16 bases in the middle. CDR1 is LGHNA and CDR2 is YSLEER in the germline V gene. The CDR3 is made up of 18 amino acids. In this sample, this clonotype turned up a few times. Its specificity is unknown. This material consisted of PBMCs from blood, taken roughly 2 weeks before vaccination. The sequence derives from a man aged 50 to 59 who received an inactivated influenza vaccine. This chain uses TRBV4-3 with TRBJ1-3; D unresolved. CDR3 DNA: TGCGCCAGCAGCCAAGGCTTTGGATCCACGAGCTCTGGAAACACCATATATTTT. Amino acids: CASSQGFGSTSSGNTIYF.